These T cell receptor beta chains were read from a single sample in a study of T cell changes during pregnancy in multiple sclerosis. Profiled with immunoSEQ multiplex PCR; TCRdb holds only in-frame clones, not every one. Among about 64,000 clones listed, about 96% were seen once. The sequenced sample was CD8+ T cells from peripheral blood mononuclear cells, obtained after pregnancy. Receptor source: a female donor with multiple sclerosis, enrolled in a pregnancy study. Each CDR3 is given with its conserved first and last residue. Each record gives: D gene, V gene, J gene, clone size, CDR3 DNA, CDR3 protein. The D gene is left open where the match is weak. Clone size is not always given. Where it is, it says once, few, many or a class for expanded clones.

D: TRBD2
V: TRBV4-3
J: TRBJ2-1
size: -
DNA: TGCGCCAGCAGCTTCACTAGCGGGATTTACAATGAGCAGTTCTTC
CDR3: CASSFTSGIYNEQFF

D: -
V: TRBV6-1
J: TRBJ2-1
size: once
DNA: TGTGCCAGCAGTGATGGGCCTAGCGTATACAATGAGCAGTTCTTC
CDR3: CASSDGPSVYNEQFF

D: TRBD1
V: TRBV7-9
J: TRBJ1-1
size: -
DNA: TGTGCCAGCAACCGGGACAGTGAAGCTTTCTTT
CDR3: CASNRDSEAFF

D: TRBD1
V: TRBV7-8
J: TRBJ2-7
size: -
DNA: TGTGCCAGCAGCCCATACTCCGATCCAGGACAGGGGCTACGAGTGCAGTACTTC
CDR3: CASSPYSDPGQGLRVQYF

D: -
V: TRBV28
J: TRBJ1-2
size: -
DNA: TGTGCCAGCAGTTTTTATGGGTCCCCGGGGTTCTTC
CDR3: CASSFYGSPGFF

D: -
V: TRBV2
J: TRBJ1-1
size: -
DNA: TGTGCCAGCAGTGAAGGCAGGCCGCACACTGAAGCTTTCTTT
CDR3: CASSEGRPHTEAFF

D: TRBD2
V: TRBV15
J: TRBJ2-5
size: -
DNA: TGTGCCACCAGCAGAGACGTGGAGCGGGAGGCCCTAAAAACCCAGTACTTC
CDR3: CATSRDVEREALKTQYF

D: TRBD1
V: TRBV4-1
J: TRBJ1-2
size: -
DNA: TGCGCCAGCAGATTCACAGGGGGCCAGGGCTACACCTTC
CDR3: CASRFTGGQGYTF

D: TRBD2
V: TRBV29-1
J: TRBJ2-1
size: -
DNA: TGCAGCGCGGGGACTAGTAATGTCAATGAGCAGTTCTTC
CDR3: CSAGTSNVNEQFF

D: -
V: TRBV27
J: TRBJ2-7
size: -
DNA: TGTGCCAGCAGTTTTACACAGACCCCCTACGAGCAGTACTTC
CDR3: CASSFTQTPYEQYF

D: TRBD2
V: TRBV9
J: TRBJ2-2
size: -
DNA: TGTGCCAGCAGCGTTAGCGGGTCGAACACCGGGGAGCTGTTTTTT
CDR3: CASSVSGSNTGELFF

D: -
V: TRBV14
J: TRBJ2-7
size: -
DNA: TGTGCCAGCAGCCAGTTGGGGAGGCCCTACGAGCAGTACTTC
CDR3: CASSQLGRPYEQYF

D: TRBD2
V: TRBV28
J: TRBJ2-7
size: -
DNA: TGTGCCAGCAGGTTAGCGGGGGGTTACTACGAGCAGTACTTC
CDR3: CASRLAGGYYEQYF

D: -
V: TRBV5-1
J: TRBJ2-7
size: -
DNA: TGCGCCAGCAGCTTGGGGCCGGGGTCGCCGCCCTACGAGCAGTACTTC
CDR3: CASSLGPGSPPYEQYF

D: TRBD2
V: TRBV7-9
J: TRBJ2-3
size: -
DNA: TGTGCCAGCAGCTTAACTAGCGGGGGCACAGATACGCAGTATTTT
CDR3: CASSLTSGGTDTQYF

D: -
V: TRBV29-1
J: TRBJ2-7
size: -
DNA: TGCAGCGTTGATGCGGGTTACGAGCAGTACTTC
CDR3: CSVDAGYEQYF

D: TRBD1
V: TRBV5-1
J: TRBJ2-7
size: -
DNA: TGCGCCAGCAGCTTGGCCCGGACAGGTCCCTCCTACGAGCAGTACTTC
CDR3: CASSLARTGPSYEQYF

D: TRBD2
V: TRBV27
J: TRBJ2-7
size: -
DNA: TGTGCCAGCAGTTGGGGGACTAGGTCCTACGAGCAGTACTTC
CDR3: CASSWGTRSYEQYF

D: -
V: TRBV5-6
J: TRBJ2-5
size: -
DNA: TGTGCCAGCAGCTTGAACAGGGTGGGTTACCAGGAGACCCAGTACTTC
CDR3: CASSLNRVGYQETQYF

D: -
V: TRBV28
J: TRBJ2-7
size: -
DNA: TGTGCCAGCAGTGTCGGCGGGACCTACGAGCAGTACTTC
CDR3: CASSVGGTYEQYF

D: TRBD2
V: TRBV27
J: TRBJ2-1
size: -
DNA: TGTGCCAGCAGGCCGGTAGCGGGGCTAAATAATGAGCAGTTCTTC
CDR3: CASRPVAGLNNEQFF

D: -
V: TRBV18
J: TRBJ2-1
size: -
DNA: TGTGCCAGCTCACCCGGGAGTCGACGCGTGAATGAGCAGTTCTTC
CDR3: CASSPGSRRVNEQFF

D: TRBD1
V: TRBV2
J: TRBJ1-1
size: -
DNA: TGTGCCAATCGACAGGGAAACACTGAAGCTTTCTTT
CDR3: CANRQGNTEAFF

D: TRBD1
V: TRBV6-6
J: TRBJ2-7
size: -
DNA: TGTGCCAGCAGTTACCCGGGACAGGGGGTGGACGAGCAGTACTTC
CDR3: CASSYPGQGVDEQYF